The 15 T cell receptor beta chains presented below share a single source sample, sequenced in a study of T cell responses to AZD1222 COVID-19 vaccine. The data were produced by immunoSEQ multiplex PCR, yet TCRdb's version contains in-frame clones alone and is incomplete. This sample has 70,000 to 95,000 clones, with 80% to 90% found just once. Sequences were derived from peripheral blood, sampled 28 days after the second AZD1222 dose. Receptors originate from an adult who received the AZD1222 COVID-19 vaccine.

This clone came up once. V is TRBV7-3 and J is TRBJ2-1; 11 bases are a match to TRBD2. Trimming took 5 bases from V and 4 from J; bases not matched to a gene: 7. This CDR3 is 16 amino acids long. The V gene's germline CDR1 is SGHTA and CDR2 FQGTGA. CDR3 protein: CASSITGTSGYNEQFF. CDR3 coding DNA: TGTGCCAGCAGCATCACCGGGACTAGCGGATACAATGAGCAGTTCTTC. Together with reference TRBV7-3 and TRBJ2-1, the CDR3 gives the full variable domain: GAGVSQTPSNKVTEKGKYVELRCDPISGHTALYWYRQSLGQGPEFLIYFQGTGAADDSGLPNDRFFAVRPEGSVSTLKIQRTERGDSAVYLCASSITGTSGYNEQFFGPGTRLTVL.

The rearrangement links TRBV3-1 (or the pseudogene TRBV3-2) to TRBJ1-3, with D perhaps matching TRBD1 (5 bases). The CDR3 loop spans 14 amino acids. Germline-derived CDR1 and CDR2 are LGHDT and YNNKEL (reference sequence). The ends were cut back, 4 bases at V and 3 bases at J, with 10 bases in the middle. The CDR3 is CASSPQGRGNTIYF. In nucleotides, the CDR3 is TGTGCCAGCAGCCCGCAGGGACGTGGAAACACCATATATTTT.

The chain joins TRBV7-8 to TRBJ1-1; D possibly corresponds to TRBD1 (5 bases). Trimming removed 1 base from V and 4 bases from J, with 13 bases in between. This CDR3 is built from 15 residues. Looked up from germline, CDR1 is SGHVS and CDR2 is FQNEAQ. CDR3 bases: TGTGCCAGCAGCTTAGTCGGGGGAAGGGGCACTGAAGCTTTCTTT. Protein sequence: CASSLVGGRGTEAFF.

This sequence joins TRBV4-2 and TRBJ2-3; 9 bases match TRBD2. This CDR3 region has 17 residues. Germline CDR1 reads LGHNA; CDR2 reads YNFKEQ. The V and J ends lost 0 bases and 5 bases, in that order; junction bases with no gene match: 9. The CDR3 loop is CASSQDPASGMKDTQYF. CDR3 DNA: TGTGCCAGCAGCCAAGATCCCGCTAGCGGGATGAAAGATACGCAGTATTTT.

This clone was picked up one time. The chain recombines TRBV11-2 with TRBJ2-7; D is undetermined. There are 17 residues in the CDR3. Trimming stripped 5 bases from V and 3 bases from J, with 23 bases between. Germline values: CDR1 SGHAT, CDR2 FQNNGV. The CDR3 nucleotides are TGTGCCAGCAGCCCCAATAGCCGATCCGGTAACAGCTACGAGCAGTACTTC. This sequence encodes CASSPNSRSGNSYEQYF.

The CDR3 nucleotides read TGTGCCAGCACCCAGGGGGCGATTCCCTATGGCTACACCTTC. Protein: CASTQGAIPYGYTF. The V and J genes are TRBV2 and TRBJ1-2; TRBD1 matches at 8 bases. This CDR3 contains 14 residues. The V and J ends lost 7 bases and 4 bases, in that order; junction bases with no gene match: 8. Per germline, CDR1 SNHLY and CDR2 FYNNEI.

This clone was observed once. The chain couples TRBV19 to TRBJ1-5; 7 nucleotides match TRBD1. The J segment lost 4 bases and the V segment lost 4 bases, leaving 7 bases of the junction unmatched. Germline V gives CDR1 LNHDA, CDR2 SQIVND (reference sequence). This CDR3 has 15 residues. The CDR3 DNA follows: TGTGCCAGTAGTACCCAAGGGACAGAAAATCAGCCCCAGCATTTT. Translation: CASSTQGTENQPQHF.

This chain connects TRBV3-1 (or the pseudogene TRBV3-2) to TRBJ1-6, with 10 bases fitting TRBD1. CDR3 length equals 14 residues. V lost 4 bases, J lost 7 bases, and 1 base stayed unmatched. Germline CDR1 and CDR2: LGHDT and YNNKEL (reference sequence). The CDR3 protein is CASSLGQGNSPLHF. Here the CDR3 DNA reads TGTGCCAGCAGCCTGGGACAGGGGAATTCACCCCTCCACTTT.

In its sample, this clone was seen once. The CDR3 DNA is TGTGCCAGCAGTTCCGGGACAGGGGGAGAAAAACTGTTTTTT. As protein: CASSSGTGGEKLFF. This chain joins TRBV5-6 and TRBJ1-4, with 11 bases matching TRBD1. Unmatched junction bases numbered 5, after V lost 5 bases and J lost 8 bases. Germline values: CDR1 SGHDT, CDR2 YYEEEE. The CDR3 extends over 14 amino acids. Together with reference TRBV5-6 and TRBJ1-4, the CDR3 gives the full variable domain: DAGVTQSPTHLIKTRGQQVTLRCSPKSGHDTVSWYQQALGQGPQFIFQYYEEEERQRGNFPDRFSGHQFPNYSSELNVNALLLGDSALYLCASSSGTGGEKLFFGSGTQLSVL.

The rearrangement joins TRBV29-1 to TRBJ1-1; a weak D match, TRBD1 (6 bases). Trimming pared 7 bases from V and 4 bases from J, leaving 16 bases between. Germline V gene lookup returns CDR1 SQVTM and CDR2 ANQGSEA. The CDR3 is made up of 13 amino acids. This CDR3 is CSGSGGARTEAFF. CDR3 in DNA: TGCAGCGGGTCCGGGGGGGCGCGCACTGAAGCTTTCTTT.

The rearrangement links TRBV29-1 to TRBJ1-5; 7 positions match TRBD1. The CDR3 loop spans 13 amino acids. V lost 7 bases, J lost 3 bases, and 6 bases stayed unmatched. Germline V gene lookup returns CDR1 SQVTM and CDR2 ANQGSEA. This CDR3 reads CSASGGVNQPQHF. The CDR3, as DNA: TGCAGCGCCTCAGGGGGGGTCAATCAGCCCCAGCATTTT. Complete variable domain (other parts from reference TRBV29-1 and TRBJ1-5): SAVISQKPSRDICQRGTSLTIQCQVDSQVTMMFWYRQQPGQSLTLIATANQGSEATYESGFVIDKFPISRPNLTFSTLTVSNMSPEDSSIYLCSASGGVNQPQHFGDGTRLSIL.

The chain uses TRBV12-5 and TRBJ2-5, with TRBD1 as a possible D gene (5 bases). The V gene's germline CDR1 is LGHNT and CDR2 FRNRAP. The V end lost 5 bases, the J end lost 0 bases, and 31 bases lay between the germline ends. This CDR3 region has 21 residues. The CDR3 reads CASGTSPQVGPRLMYQETQYF. The CDR3 DNA reads TGTGCTAGTGGTACCTCCCCCCAGGTGGGGCCACGGCTTATGTACCAAGAGACCCAGTACTTC.

The rearrangement uses TRBV7-2 and TRBJ2-1; D gene uncertain. V dropped 1 base and J dropped 0 bases, with 7 bases sitting between them. The CDR3 is 15 residues long. Germline V gene data show CDR1 as SGHTA and CDR2 as FQGNSA. The CDR3: CASSLDPSSYNEQFF. DNA for the CDR3: TGTGCCAGCAGCTTAGATCCCAGCTCCTACAATGAGCAGTTCTTC.

For the CDR3, the DNA is TGTGCCAGCAGTCGATCTTGGGACTGGCGGTTCTTC. Protein product: CASSRSWDWRFF. The rearrangement uses TRBV12-3 or TRBV12-4 and TRBJ2-1, with D tentatively TRBD2 (6 bases). V was pared by 5 bases and J by 15 bases, with 17 bases between. The CDR3 extends over 12 amino acids.

This rearrangement joins TRBV4-1 to TRBJ2-3, with D possibly TRBD2 on 5 matching bases. Germline V gives CDR1 MGHRA, CDR2 YSYEKL. Trimming removed 3 bases at V and 3 bases at J, with 16 bases between. The CDR3 has 16 residues. The CDR3 loop reads CASSQDLQRFTDTQYF. The DNA for the CDR3 is TGCGCCAGCAGCCAGGACTTGCAGCGGTTTACAGATACGCAGTATTTT.